One sample yielded the 10 T cell receptor beta chains listed below, sequenced in a study of OX40 agonist ivuxolimab in advanced cancers. Sequencing was performed with immunoSEQ multiplex PCR; in TCRdb, only in-frame clones are kept and a portion is missing. The sample lists about 50,000 clones; about 93% were seen once. Sequenced here: CD4+ or CD8+ T cells sorted from blood, sampled in a trial of the OX40 agonist ivuxolimab. The source of these receptors is an adult with an advanced solid tumor such as melanoma, head and neck, liver or kidney cancer.

The chain employs TRBV7-9 and TRBJ1-4; a weak D match, TRBD1 (5 bases). V dropped 4 bases and J dropped 12 bases, with 12 bases sitting between them. Germline values: CDR1 SEHNR, CDR2 FQNEAQ (reference sequence). CDR3 length equals 12 residues. The CDR3 loop is CASSSQIGELFF. Written as DNA, the CDR3 is TGTGCCAGCAGCTCCCAAATAGGGGAACTGTTTTTT.

V and J are TRBV27 and TRBJ2-3; D possibly matches TRBD1 or TRBD2 (5 bases each). Germline V gives CDR1 MNHEY, CDR2 SMNVEV (reference sequence). This CDR3 comprises 16 residues. V was trimmed by 1 base and J by 3 bases, leaving 14 bases between them. The CDR3 DNA reads as TGTGCCAGCAGTTTATTGAGGGGAAAGGGTACAGATACGCAGTATTTT. Encoded protein: CASSLLRGKGTDTQYF.

The rearrangement uses TRBV7-9 and TRBJ2-7, with TRBD2 matching 8 bases. J was trimmed by 0 bases and V by 6 bases; bases with no gene match: 7. Germline CDR1 and CDR2: SEHNR and FQNEAQ (reference sequence). This CDR3 spans 15 amino acids. CDR3 bases: TGTGCCAGCAGAATAAGCGGGAGTCCCTCCTACGAGCAGTACTTC. It encodes CASRISGSPSYEQYF.

This clone was recorded only once. The J gene is TRBJ2-1, the V gene TRBV19; 10 nucleotides align to TRBD2. CDR3 length: 16 amino acids. CDR1 and CDR2 from the germline V gene are LNHDA and SQIVND (reference sequence). J lost 6 bases, V lost 3 bases, and 8 bases had no gene match. The CDR3 DNA sequence: TGTGCCAGTAGTATTCTAGCGGGAGAAGGGGTCAATGAGCAGTTCTTC. Protein product: CASSILAGEGVNEQFF.

This clone was picked up many times. V gene TRBV6-1 combines with J gene TRBJ2-6; maybe TRBD1 (6 bases). V lost 3 bases, J lost 0 bases, and 6 bases lay in between. Germline V gene sequence: CDR1 MNHNS, CDR2 SASEGT. The CDR3 consists of 15 residues. CDR3 DNA: TGTGCCAGCAGTGAGGACAGCTCTGGGGCCAACGTCCTGACTTTC. Translating it yields CASSEDSSGANVLTF.

The chain links TRBV6-1 to TRBJ2-1; D possibly corresponds to TRBD1 (6 bases). Germline V CDR1 and CDR2: MNHNS, SASEGT. The ends were cut back, 6 bases at V and 10 bases at J, with 16 bases in the middle. CDR3 length: 13 amino acids. The chain's CDR3 is CASSEYRVNEQFF. The DNA for the CDR3 is TGTGCCAGCAGCGAGTACAGGGTTAACGAGCAGTTCTTC.

The rearrangement uses TRBV13 and TRBJ2-7, with D possibly matching TRBD2 (6 bases). This CDR3 is built from 13 residues. V was trimmed by 5 bases and J by 5 bases, leaving 13 bases between them. CDR1 and CDR2 (germline): PRHDT, FYEKMQ (reference sequence). The CDR3 loop reads CASSPGPGDEQYF. The DNA of the CDR3 is TGTGCCAGCAGCCCGGGCCCGGGGGACGAGCAGTACTTC.

This chain connects TRBV28 to TRBJ1-2; 8 bases match TRBD1. J was trimmed by 3 bases and V by 5 bases; bases with no gene match: 11. This CDR3 has 16 amino acids. The germline V gene encodes CDR1 MDHEN and CDR2 SYDVKM. In nucleotides, the CDR3 is TGTGCCAGCAGTCCCCGACGGGACAGGCATCACTATGGCTACACCTTC. The encoded protein is CASSPRRDRHHYGYTF.

The chain links TRBV9 to TRBJ2-1; 8 positions match TRBD2. Germline V gene lookup returns CDR1 SGDLS and CDR2 YYNGEE. The trim removed 0 bases at V and 4 bases at J, leaving 3 bases unmatched. The CDR3 runs to 15 residues. CDR3 sequence reads: CASSVVASGYNEQFF. The CDR3 nucleotides read TGTGCCAGCAGCGTAGTGGCTAGCGGGTACAATGAGCAGTTCTTC.

The V gene is TRBV7-2, the J gene TRBJ2-1, with D perhaps given as TRBD1 or TRBD2 (5 bases each). This CDR3 has 14 residues. Trimming took off 3 bases at V and 1 base at J, with 7 bases between the two ends. Germline CDR1 is SGHTA and CDR2 is FQGNSA. The CDR3 here is CASSFEGSYNEQFF. The CDR3 nucleotides are TGTGCCAGCAGCTTTGAGGGGTCCTACAATGAGCAGTTCTTC. The variable domain in full, with the rest retrieved from reference TRBV7-2 and TRBJ2-1, is GAGVSQSPSNKVTEKGKDVELRCDPISGHTALYWYRQSLGQGLEFLIYFQGNSAPDKSGLPSDRFSAERTGGSVSTLTIQRTQQEDSAVYLCASSFEGSYNEQFFGPGTRLTVL.